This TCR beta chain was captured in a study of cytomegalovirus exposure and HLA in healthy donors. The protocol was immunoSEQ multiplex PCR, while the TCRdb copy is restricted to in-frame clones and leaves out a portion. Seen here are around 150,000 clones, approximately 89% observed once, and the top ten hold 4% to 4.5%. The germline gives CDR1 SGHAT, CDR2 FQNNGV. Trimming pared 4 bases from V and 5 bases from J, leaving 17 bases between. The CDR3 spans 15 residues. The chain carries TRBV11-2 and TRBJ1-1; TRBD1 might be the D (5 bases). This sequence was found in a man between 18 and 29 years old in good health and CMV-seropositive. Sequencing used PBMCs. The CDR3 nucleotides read TGTGCCAGCAGCTGGATACAGGAGTCGTGGACTGAAGCTTTCTTT. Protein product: CASSWIQESWTEAFF.